This paragraph covers one T cell receptor (beta chain) sequence. The CDR3 has 16 amino acids. Germline V gives CDR1 SGHTA, CDR2 FQGTGA. V was clipped by 0 bases and J by 9 bases, with 19 bases between them. The data were taken from a study of STAT5B mutations in CD4+ large granular lymphocyte leukemia. Some clones are missing from TCRdb's copy, which holds only in-frame ones; the method was immunoSEQ multiplex PCR. The table has 40,000 to 45,000 clones, 80% to 90% seen once; the top ten hold about 3.8%. The sequence was obtained from a human donor in good health. The gene calls are TRBV7-3 and TRBJ2-3, with D possibly being TRBD2 (6 bases). Sample: CD4+ T cells from blood buffy coats. CDR3 bases: TGTGCCAGCAGCTTAACGTTACTAGCCGGTCAGGAGACGCAGTATTTT. Its protein product is CASSLTLLAGQETQYF.